The sequence of this T cell receptor (beta chain) was determined in a study of blood T cell repertoires in COVID-19. Using immunoSEQ multiplex PCR, the repertoire was profiled, and TCRdb retains in-frame clones only, with some absent. The table includes 250,000 to 350,000 clones, 70% to 90% detected once. Before being deemed recovered, Cohort 3 donors had two negative PCRs, clearance, or symptom resolution. The CDR3 length is 15 residues. Trimming shortened V by 6 bases and J by 3 bases, and 16 bases separated the two germline ends. Germline CDR1 reads KGHSH; CDR2 reads LQKENI. The receptor comes from a woman between 40 and 50 years old who had recovered from COVID-19. The sample comprised PBMCs or T cells enriched from blood (not recorded which). The chain has TRBV18 and TRBJ2-3, with D perhaps matching TRBD1 (5 bases). The CDR3 DNA follows: TGTGCCAGCTCTTGGGGCGGTGATGGTACAGATACGCAGTATTTT. Protein product: CASSWGGDGTDTQYF.